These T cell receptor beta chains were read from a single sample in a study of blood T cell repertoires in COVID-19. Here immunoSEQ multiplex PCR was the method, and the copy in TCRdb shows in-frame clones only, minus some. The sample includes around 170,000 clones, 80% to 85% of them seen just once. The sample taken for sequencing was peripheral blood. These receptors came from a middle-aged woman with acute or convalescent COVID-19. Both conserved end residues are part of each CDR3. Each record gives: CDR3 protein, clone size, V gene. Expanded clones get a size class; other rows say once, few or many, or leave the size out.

CDR3aa: CASSLMGATGYTF
abundance: NA
v_gene: TRBV5-1

CDR3aa: CASNPRGFNEKLFF
abundance: NA
v_gene: TRBV6-6

CDR3aa: CASGPLAGEANEQFF
abundance: NA
v_gene: TRBV7-8

CDR3aa: CASSWGTGETDTQYF
abundance: NA
v_gene: TRBV5-1

CDR3aa: CASSEGTGLYEQFF
abundance: NA
v_gene: TRBV2

CDR3aa: CASRLGQETEAFF
abundance: few
v_gene: TRBV2

CDR3aa: CASSLLQDHTEAFF
abundance: once
v_gene: TRBV28

CDR3aa: CASSFGGATSTDTQYF
abundance: NA
v_gene: TRBV19

CDR3aa: CASSQGLAGGQETQYF
abundance: NA
v_gene: TRBV14

CDR3aa: CASSPGPGRGEKLFF
abundance: NA
v_gene: TRBV7-2

CDR3aa: CASSYSIGVTNTEAFF
abundance: NA
v_gene: TRBV6-6

CDR3aa: CAWSVTWNSPLHF
abundance: NA
v_gene: TRBV30

CDR3aa: CASSPLSGKSSYEQYF
abundance: once
v_gene: TRBV19

CDR3aa: CASSLGWRGGLGNEQFF
abundance: once
v_gene: TRBV5-1

CDR3aa: CASSSRTGSNTEAFF
abundance: NA
v_gene: TRBV5-1

CDR3aa: CASSPSRGLNEQYF
abundance: NA
v_gene: TRBV18

CDR3aa: CASSQEEEGAIYEQYF
abundance: NA
v_gene: TRBV4-1

CDR3aa: CASSAGPNYGYTF
abundance: NA
v_gene: TRBV9

CDR3aa: CASSSWGDNQPQHF
abundance: NA
v_gene: TRBV19

CDR3aa: CASSLDSSNTGELFF
abundance: once
v_gene: TRBV5-4

CDR3aa: CASSLAVLGGELFF
abundance: NA
v_gene: TRBV5-1

CDR3aa: CASSLWSSKETQYF
abundance: once
v_gene: TRBV27

CDR3aa: CASSQDPGLAEEQYF
abundance: NA
v_gene: TRBV4-1

CDR3aa: CASSGLAVPSTEQFF
abundance: few
v_gene: TRBV21-1

CDR3aa: CASSPTVESYEQYF
abundance: NA
v_gene: TRBV27

CDR3aa: CASSYGQPFLSYEQYF
abundance: once
v_gene: TRBV6-5

CDR3aa: CASSQDIPVSAPTPLHF
abundance: NA
v_gene: TRBV14

CDR3aa: CASSIIQGTVPEAFF
abundance: NA
v_gene: TRBV19

CDR3aa: CASSQRPSGVFYNEQFF
abundance: NA
v_gene: TRBV4-1

CDR3aa: CASTSRDRGYEQYF
abundance: NA
v_gene: TRBV28

CDR3aa: CASSLGQGGNSPLHF
abundance: NA
v_gene: TRBV4-1

CDR3aa: CAISESAGGEKLFF
abundance: NA
v_gene: TRBV10-3

CDR3aa: CASSATGDTNTEAFF
abundance: NA
v_gene: TRBV6-1

CDR3aa: CASSSGNRQNTEAFF
abundance: few
v_gene: TRBV5-4

CDR3aa: CATSDFKSGPQHF
abundance: NA
v_gene: TRBV24-1

CDR3aa: CASSPGTGRTEAFF
abundance: NA
v_gene: TRBV28

CDR3aa: CAWSVYGTGELFF
abundance: NA
v_gene: TRBV30

CDR3aa: CASSFRDSYEQYF
abundance: NA
v_gene: TRBV28

CDR3aa: CASSRTGAQNIQYF
abundance: NA
v_gene: TRBV6-5

CDR3aa: CASSLADRAYGQHF
abundance: NA
v_gene: TRBV19

CDR3aa: CSVEPGPPVYYGYTF
abundance: NA
v_gene: TRBV29-1

CDR3aa: CASSYPGQGSGELFF
abundance: NA
v_gene: TRBV6-6

CDR3aa: CASSEWYRGQETQYF
abundance: NA
v_gene: TRBV6-1

CDR3aa: CASTRDTNQPQHF
abundance: NA
v_gene: TRBV28

CDR3aa: CASSPPGDSFYGYTF
abundance: once
v_gene: TRBV4-1

CDR3aa: CASTPTSYNEQFF
abundance: few
v_gene: TRBV12-3/TRBV12-4